Below are 11 T cell receptor beta chains sequenced from a single sample in a study of Graves' ophthalmopathy and Graves' hyperthyroidism. RNA served as the template for amplifying TCR beta CDR3 regions. HTBI-primed RT-PCR formed the first round, and a multiplex PCR formed the second. MiXCR, run by TCRdb on the multiplex PCR reads, gives a single entry per CDR3 protein. Of 660,000 or so distinct CDR3 sequences in the sample, just over 40% were seen once. Sequencing used peripheral blood. Receptors were obtained from an adult man with Graves' ophthalmopathy.

Only one count was recorded for this clonotype. The chain links TRBV6-5 to TRBJ1-4; a weak D match, TRBD1 (6 bases). Germline V gene data show CDR1 as MNHEY and CDR2 as SVGAGI. Trimming shortened V by 5 bases and J by 10 bases, and 14 bases separated the two germline ends. This CDR3 has 13 residues. CDR3 region: CASSEAGERKLFF. DNA for the CDR3: TGTGCCAGCAGTGAAGCAGGGGAACGAAAACTGTTTTTT.

This clonotype was seen ten or more times. CDR3 in amino acids: CASSLVLKGYTF. The CDR3 DNA sequence: TGTGCCAGCAGCTTGGTGTTGAAGGGGTACACCTTC. The V and J genes are TRBV7-9 and TRBJ1-2; TRBD1 is a possible D gene (5 bases). The CDR3 length is 12 residues. Germline CDR1 SEHNR, CDR2 FQNEAQ (reference sequence). The V end lost 3 bases, the J end lost 11 bases, and 13 bases lay between the germline ends.

The chain joins TRBV5-6 to TRBJ2-7; 10 nucleotides line up with TRBD2. After removal of 3 bases from V and 2 bases from J, the junction contained 5 bases not matched to a gene. Germline V lookup: CDR1 SGHDT, CDR2 YYEEEE. This CDR3 has 15 residues. The DNA of the CDR3 is TGTGCCAGCAGCTCCCCTAGCGGGGGCGCCTACGAGCAGTACTTC. Amino acids: CASSSPSGGAYEQYF.

This clonotype was picked up a small number of times. This chain links TRBV9 with TRBJ2-7; D perhaps matches TRBD1 (6 bases). The CDR3 extends over 16 amino acids. The V gene lost 1 base and the J gene lost 3 bases, with 17 bases spanning the gap. Germline V lookup: CDR1 SGDLS, CDR2 YYNGEE. The CDR3 sequence is CASSVHSRQEYYEQYF. The CDR3 nucleotides are TGTGCCAGCAGCGTACACAGCAGACAGGAGTACTACGAGCAGTACTTC. The full variable domain, its missing parts supplied by reference TRBV9 and TRBJ2-7, is DSGVTQTPKHLITATGQRVTLRCSPRSGDLSVYWYQQSLDQGLQFLIQYYNGEERAKGNILERFSAQQFPDLHSELNLSSLELGDSALYFCASSVHSRQEYYEQYFGPGTRLTVT.

This clonotype was seen ten or more times. The chain uses TRBV5-1 and TRBJ2-5, with D possibly being TRBD1 (6 bases). The CDR3 runs 14 residues. Germline V CDR1 and CDR2: SGHRS, YFSETQ. The V end was cut by 2 bases, the J end by 0 bases, with 8 bases between. Here the CDR3 reads CASSFRTDQETQYF. The CDR3 DNA reads TGCGCCAGCAGCTTCCGGACAGACCAAGAGACCCAGTACTTC.

This clonotype was seen only a few times. The junction departs from the called germline gene at one end, perhaps through a read error. The chain is built from TRBV10-2 and TRBJ1-6; D remains unclear. Germline values: CDR1 WSHSY, CDR2 SAAADI. The CDR3 has 14 amino acids. The CDR3 loop reads CASSDYRSNSPLHF. The CDR3 DNA reads TGTGCCAGCAGTGACTACCGGAGCAATTCACCCCTCCACTTT.

The genes are TRBV6-9 and TRBJ2-6; possibly TRBD2 for D (5 bases). V was shortened by 8 bases and J by 10 bases, with 9 bases between the two germline ends. The CDR3 has 11 residues. Germline V CDR1 and CDR2: MNHGY, SVAAGI. CDR3 loop: CASWGVNVLTF. CDR3 sequence (DNA): TGTGCCAGCTGGGGAGTTAACGTCCTGACTTTC.

This chain connects TRBV4-3 to TRBJ1-2; D uncertain. The CDR3 contains 12 residues. The germline V and J ends were trimmed by 0 bases and 12 bases, with 11 bases remaining between them. Germline CDR1 LGHNA, CDR2 YSLEER. The CDR3 DNA reads as TGCGCCAGCAGCCAAGATAGTCAGCACCACACCTTC. Protein product: CASSQDSQHHTF.

This clonotype has at least ten counts. The chain uses TRBV7-9 and TRBJ1-1; D is unresolved. Deletions cut 6 bases from V and 4 bases from J, with 9 bases between. The CDR3 extends over 12 amino acids. Germline-derived CDR1 and CDR2 are SEHNR and FQNEAQ (reference sequence). CDR3 nucleotide sequence: TGTGCCAGCAGTGCGGTTGGCACTGAAGCTTTCTTT. Encoded protein: CASSAVGTEAFF.

With respect to this clonotype: It is likely a read error, because the conserved phenylalanine at the end of the CDR3 is missing. It is unclear where the CDR3 begins or ends on the DNA, so no DNA is shown, and the CDR3 is as TCRdb lists it. J is TRBJ1-3 and V is TRBV24-1. In germline, CDR1 is KGHDR, CDR2 SFDVKD. The CDR3 spans 8 residues, counting both ends. The CDR3 region is CATSDLIT.

This clonotype came up a few times. The gene calls are TRBV20-1 and TRBJ2-2, with 10 bases fitting TRBD1. This CDR3 has 15 amino acids. The V segment lost 3 bases and the J segment 5 bases; nucleotides outside the gene matches: 6. Germline CDR1 DFQATT, CDR2 SNEGSKA (reference sequence). The CDR3 spells CSARTGGRGTGELFF. CDR3 sequence (DNA): TGCAGTGCTAGGACAGGGGGCCGAGGAACCGGGGAGCTGTTTTTT.